This TCR beta chain was profiled in a study of untreated major depressive disorder. Profiling relied on immunoSEQ multiplex PCR, and the TCRdb table lists in-frame clones only, not all of them. The table has 20,000 to 25,000 clones, 80% to 95% seen once; the top ten hold 0.25% to 0.35%. General study findings and limits: Private clones made up every subject's top five TRBV05-01 clones. Sequencing showed nonsignificant TRBV25-01 and TRBV02-01 differences matching flow cytometry.

About this clone itself: Its matching antigen is unknown.

The CDR3 loop spans 14 amino acids. Trimming stripped 6 bases from V and 0 bases from J, with 12 bases between. The germline V gene has CDR1 SGDLS and CDR2 YYNGEE. Controls scored 5 or less on a depressive symptom inventory and never had mood disorders. Thawed PBMCs underwent magnetic negative selection for CD4+ T cells. This clonotype was sampled from a man in his thirties or forties in good health. This chain links TRBV9 with TRBJ1-2; perhaps TRBD1 as D (6 bases). Material for sequencing was CD4+ T cells from PBMCs. Here the CDR3 DNA reads TGTGCCAGCACCCGGGACACCTCTAACTATGGCTACACCTTC. The encoded protein is CASTRDTSNYGYTF. Looking up the rest from reference TRBV9 and TRBJ1-2 gives the full variable domain: DSGVTQTPKHLITATGQRVTLRCSPRSGDLSVYWYQQSLDQGLQFLIQYYNGEERAKGNILERFSAQQFPDLHSELNLSSLELGDSALYFCASTRDTSNYGYTFGSGTRLTVV.